The next 9 T cell receptor beta chains were all read from a single sample in a study of T-cell memory formation after mild COVID-19. TCRdb independently ran MiXCR on the 5' RACE reads; one entry per CDR3 protein. The table records approximately 300,000 distinct CDR3 sequences, roughly 15% of them present only once. Material: PBMCs or a T cell subset sorted from them (not recorded which). These receptors all come from a man younger than 30 who had mild COVID-19 (a few samples of this study predate the infection). Cell type and time point are not known.

This clonotype was recorded a few times. The J gene is TRBJ2-3, the V gene TRBV4-2; TRBD2 matches 7 bases. V was clipped by 0 bases and J by 0 bases; unmatched bases: 6. Germline assignment: CDR1 LGHNA and CDR2 YNFKEQ. The CDR3 runs to 17 residues. The CDR3 DNA follows: TGTGCCAGCAGCCAAGATAGCGGGCGGGGGAGCACAGATACGCAGTATTTT. Its protein product is CASSQDSGRGSTDTQYF.

The V gene is TRBV7-2, the J gene TRBJ2-3, with D hard to call. This CDR3 contains 18 residues. CDR1 and CDR2 from the germline V gene are SGHTA and FQGNSA. Trimming left V 1 base short and J 3 bases short, with 20 bases between. CDR3 DNA: TGTGCCAGCAGCTTAGAGGTCGGCGGCACATTTAGGACAGATACGCAGTATTTT. This encodes CASSLEVGGTFRTDTQYF.

This clonotype has just a few counts. This chain links TRBV7-2 with TRBJ2-5; D is undetermined. The germline V gene encodes CDR1 SGHTA and CDR2 FQGNSA. The CDR3 runs 13 residues. V was cut by 7 bases and J by 1 base, with 10 bases left in between. The CDR3 reads CASTPVVQETQYF. CDR3 DNA: TGTGCCAGCACCCCGGTAGTCCAAGAGACCCAGTACTTC.

J is TRBJ1-1 and V is TRBV6-5, with D unclear. This CDR3 is built from 14 residues. Germline CDR1 and CDR2: MNHEY and SVGAGI. Trimming removed 0 bases from V and 4 bases from J, with 9 bases in between. The CDR3 coding sequence is TGTGCCAGCAGTTACTCCCAAGCAAGCACTGAAGCTTTCTTT. Protein product: CASSYSQASTEAFF.

The V and J genes are TRBV18 and TRBJ2-5; 7 positions agree with TRBD1. Germline CDR1 reads KGHSH; CDR2 reads LQKENI. The junction had 11 bases not matched to a gene; V was cut back by 5 bases and J by 2 bases. There are 16 residues in the CDR3. This CDR3 is CASSYRGPGQQETQYF. CDR3 nucleotides: TGTGCCAGCTCATATCGGGGACCGGGACAGCAAGAGACCCAGTACTTC.

Only a few counts were recorded for this clonotype. The chain employs TRBV6-5 and TRBJ1-2; no definite D call. V shed 1 base and J shed 2 bases, with 5 bases lying between them. CDR3 length: 13 residues. The V gene's germline CDR1 is MNHEY and CDR2 SVGAGI. Written as DNA, the CDR3 is TGTGCCAGCAGTTACTTTGGAAACTATGGCTACACCTTC. Translating gives CASSYFGNYGYTF.

The rearrangement uses TRBV4-3 and TRBJ1-1; D gene uncertain. Between the trimmed V and J ends, which lost 1 base and 10 bases, there was a span of 10 bases. Germline CDR1 is LGHNA and CDR2 is YSLEER. This CDR3 is 12 amino acids long. CDR3 loop: CASSQVSGVAFF. CDR3 sequence (DNA): TGCGCCAGCAGCCAAGTATCTGGAGTAGCTTTCTTT.

This clonotype was seen repeatedly, ten times or more. The chain employs TRBV12-3 or TRBV12-4 and TRBJ2-1, with 8 positions matching TRBD2. The V and J ends lost 2 bases and 7 bases, in that order; junction bases with no gene match: 4. The CDR3 is 14 amino acids. The CDR3 protein is CASSLRGGHNEQFF. CDR3 coding DNA: TGTGCCAGCAGTTTACGGGGGGGCCATAATGAGCAGTTCTTC.

This clonotype was seen only a few times. The V call is TRBV4-1, the J call TRBJ1-5; D may be TRBD1 (5 bases). The ends were cut back, 1 base at V and 1 base at J, with 11 bases in the middle. CDR1 and CDR2 (germline): MGHRA, YSYEKL. CDR3 length: 16 amino acids. The CDR3 here is CASSQGGQSSNQPQHF. The DNA of the CDR3 is TGCGCCAGCAGCCAAGGGGGCCAGTCAAGCAATCAGCCCCAGCATTTT.